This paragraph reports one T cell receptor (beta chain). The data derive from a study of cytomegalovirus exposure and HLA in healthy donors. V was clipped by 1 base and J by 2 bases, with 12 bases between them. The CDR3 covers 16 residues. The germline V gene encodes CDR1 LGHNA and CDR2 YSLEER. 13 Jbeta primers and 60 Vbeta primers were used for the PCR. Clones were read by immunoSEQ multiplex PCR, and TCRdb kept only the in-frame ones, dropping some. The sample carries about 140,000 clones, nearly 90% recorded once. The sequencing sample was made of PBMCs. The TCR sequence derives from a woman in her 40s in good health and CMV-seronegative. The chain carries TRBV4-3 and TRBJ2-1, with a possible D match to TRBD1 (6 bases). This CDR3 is CASSQVLGAAYNEQFF. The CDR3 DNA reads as TGCGCCAGCAGCCAAGTCCTGGGGGCAGCCTACAATGAGCAGTTCTTC.